Shown below are 20 T cell receptor beta chains from a single sample sequenced in a study of T-cell reconstitution after alpha-beta-depleted transplantation in children. As it was prepared, the TCRbeta library received unique molecular identifiers. Each CDR3 protein gets one entry after TCRdb re-called the PCR reads with MiXCR. The data contain about 420,000 distinct CDR3 sequences, under 20% of them singletons. The sequenced sample was PBMCs, mostly from graft donor cells, obtained 360 days after TCRalphabeta/CD19-depleted stem cell transplant. The receptor set was obtained from a boy younger than two who had a stem cell transplant for Wiskott-Aldrich syndrome, so the T cells may come from the graft donor.

This clonotype has a handful of counts. The rearrangement uses TRBV6-5 and TRBJ2-7; the D gene is possibly TRBD1 (6 bases). V shed 8 bases and J shed 4 bases, with 15 bases lying between them. The V gene's germline CDR1 is MNHEY and CDR2 SVGAGI. The CDR3 runs to 13 residues. CDR3 DNA: TGTGCCAGCCGACCCCGACAGGCTTACGAGCAGTACTTC. As protein: CASRPRQAYEQYF.

This clonotype was counted between two and nine times. This chain connects TRBV7-2 to TRBJ2-7; no clear D gene. CDR1 is SGHTA and CDR2 is FQGNSA in the germline V gene. The CDR3 totals 15 residues. The V gene lost 7 bases and the J gene lost 0 bases, with 16 bases spanning the gap. CDR3 nucleotide sequence: TGTGCCAGCAAAGGCGGCTACTTTAGCTCCTACGAGCAGTACTTC. This encodes CASKGGYFSSYEQYF.

The chain uses TRBV18 and TRBJ2-5; D perhaps matches TRBD2 (6 bases). Between the trimmed V and J ends, which lost 2 bases and 2 bases, there was a span of 12 bases. The CDR3 length is 15 residues. Germline CDR1 and CDR2: KGHSH and LQKENI. In DNA, the CDR3 is TGTGCCAGCTCACCAACGGGAGTTGCTCAAGAGACCCAGTACTTC. Amino acids: CASSPTGVAQETQYF.

A note on this clonotype: One base away lies a much larger clone, so this may be a sequencing read error. This chain uses TRBV12-3 or TRBV12-4 with TRBJ2-2, with no clear D. The CDR3 contains 17 residues. The CDR3 DNA reads as TGTGCCTGCAGTTTGTGGCAGTTGTCGAGGAACACCGGGGAGCTGTTTTTT. It yields the protein CACSLWQLSRNTGELFF.

This chain connects TRBV3-1 to TRBJ2-1; the D is unclear. This CDR3 is built from 16 residues. Germline assignment: CDR1 LGHDT and CDR2 YNNKEL (reference sequence). Trimming cost V 4 bases and J 7 bases, with 20 bases left between them. The CDR3 protein is CASSPPGPYFANEQFF. The CDR3 DNA sequence: TGTGCCAGCAGCCCTCCTGGGCCCTACTTCGCGAATGAGCAGTTCTTC.

This clonotype turned up a few times. The chain couples TRBV25-1 to TRBJ2-2; D could derive from TRBD1 or TRBD2 (5 bases each). V lost 5 bases and J 0 bases, leaving 13 bases between the germline ends. The CDR3 spans 16 residues. CDR1 and CDR2 from the germline V gene are MGHDK and SYGVNS. DNA of the CDR3: TGTGCCAGCAGTTACCCCGGGACGTCGAACACCGGGGAGCTGTTTTTT. It codes for CASSYPGTSNTGELFF.

The rearrangement joins TRBV20-1 to TRBJ1-5; unclear D gene. The V end was cut by 1 base, the J end by 3 bases, with 10 bases between. The CDR3 consists of 14 residues. Germline CDR1 is DFQATT and CDR2 is SNEGSKA (reference sequence). The CDR3 reads CSARVYRSNQPQHF. The CDR3 coding sequence is TGCAGTGCTAGAGTGTACCGTTCCAATCAGCCCCAGCATTTT.

The chain recombines TRBV4-3 with TRBJ2-1; 11 positions match TRBD2. The trim removed 0 bases at V and 9 bases at J, leaving 7 bases unmatched. CDR1 and CDR2 (germline): LGHNA, YSLEER. CDR3 length: 16 amino acids. The CDR3 region has the DNA TGCGCCAGCAGCCAAGATCCTAGCGGGAGGAGGGTTGAGCAGTTCTTC. Translated, it gives CASSQDPSGRRVEQFF.

In its sample, this clonotype was seen a few times. This sequence joins TRBV25-1 and TRBJ2-7; no clear D gene. CDR3 length: 13 amino acids. Trimming pared 1 base from V and 3 bases from J, leaving 7 bases between. Germline V gene lookup returns CDR1 MGHDK and CDR2 SYGVNS. For the CDR3, the DNA is TGTGCCAGCAGTGAATCTAATCTCTACGAGCAGTACTTC. Its translation: CASSESNLYEQYF.

This clonotype has just a few counts. The chain links TRBV18 to TRBJ2-3, with 8 bases matching TRBD2. Unmatched junction bases numbered 7, after V lost 2 bases and J lost 3 bases. Germline lookup yields CDR1 KGHSH and CDR2 LQKENI. The CDR3 runs to 16 residues. The DNA of the CDR3 is TGTGCCAGCTCACCATTAACCGGGAGGGGAACAGATACGCAGTATTTT. It yields the protein CASSPLTGRGTDTQYF.

This clonotype was found a few times. The chain uses TRBV28 and TRBJ1-2; D not resolved. CDR3 length: 16 amino acids. V was cut by 1 base and J by 4 bases, with 16 bases left in between. CDR1 is MDHEN, CDR2 SYDVKM, per germline. The CDR3 nucleotides are TGTGCCAGCAGTTTATTCGGACTGAACACGGGCTATGGCTACACCTTC. As protein: CASSLFGLNTGYGYTF.

This clonotype was seen a few times. This sequence joins TRBV27 and TRBJ2-4; 9 nucleotides align to TRBD2. The CDR3 extends over 14 amino acids. CDR1 MNHEY and CDR2 SMNVEV come from the germline V gene (reference sequence). With V trimmed by 5 bases and J by 8 bases, 7 bases remained unmatched. CDR3 amino acids: CASSPSGRIDIQYF. In nucleotides, the CDR3 is TGTGCCAGCAGTCCGAGCGGGAGGATCGACATTCAGTACTTC.

This clonotype was detected only a few times. This chain uses TRBV6-1 with TRBJ2-5; D remains ambiguous. Trimming cost V 6 bases and J 1 base, with 12 bases left between them. Germline loops: CDR1 MNHNS, CDR2 SASEGT. This CDR3 region has 14 residues. CDR3 protein: CASRPVPSQETQYF. CDR3 in DNA: TGTGCCAGCAGGCCCGTGCCTAGCCAAGAGACCCAGTACTTC.

The chain uses TRBV28 and TRBJ2-7, with TRBD2 identical over 7 bases. The CDR3 has 15 residues. Germline V gives CDR1 MDHEN, CDR2 SYDVKM. The junction had 9 bases not matched to a gene; V was cut back by 4 bases and J by 3 bases. CDR3 sequence: CASSSILSGIYEQYF. CDR3 DNA sequence: TGTGCCAGCAGTTCCATCCTAAGCGGGATCTACGAGCAGTACTTC.

The V call is TRBV20-1, the J call TRBJ2-7; TRBD1 agrees at 8 bases. Trimming at V came to 5 bases and at J to 3 bases, leaving 6 bases not matched to a gene. Per germline, CDR1 DFQATT and CDR2 SNEGSKA (reference sequence). The CDR3 extends over 13 amino acids. CDR3 amino acids: CSAWTGINYEQYF. The CDR3 region has the DNA TGCAGTGCTTGGACAGGGATTAACTACGAGCAGTACTTC.

The gene calls are TRBV7-2 and TRBJ2-1; tentative D call: TRBD2 (5 bases). The germline V and J ends were trimmed by 5 bases and 4 bases, with 9 bases remaining between them. Germline V CDR1 and CDR2: SGHTA, FQGNSA. The CDR3 contains 13 residues. In nucleotides, the CDR3 is TGTGCCAGCAGCAAGGACTCATACAATGAGCAGTTCTTC. Translating it yields CASSKDSYNEQFF.

On this clonotype: Germline and junction disagree at one end, which may indicate a read error. V usage is TRBV27 and J usage is TRBJ2-3; D possibly uses TRBD1 or TRBD2 (5 bases each). The germline V gene has CDR1 MNHEY and CDR2 SMNVEV (reference sequence). The CDR3 has 13 residues. CDR3 residues: CASSPGTKYTQYF. Here the CDR3 DNA reads TGCGCCAGCAGTCCCGGGACCAAGTATACGCAGTATTTT.

This chain links TRBV27 with TRBJ2-7, with no clear D. V lost 4 bases, J lost 6 bases, and 13 bases lay in between. The CDR3 extends over 13 amino acids. Germline loops: CDR1 MNHEY, CDR2 SMNVEV (reference sequence). CDR3 nucleotides: TGTGCCAGCAGTTCCGGGCCCCGGGCCGAGCAGTACTTC. Amino acids: CASSSGPRAEQYF.

This clonotype occurred a few times. The chain recombines TRBV19 with TRBJ2-2; D might be TRBD2 (5 bases). This CDR3 is built from 13 residues. The germline V gene has CDR1 LNHDA and CDR2 SQIVND (reference sequence). The ends were cut back, 8 bases at V and 3 bases at J, with 10 bases in the middle. The CDR3 region has the DNA TGTGCCAGTCCCCGGCGGGACACCGGGGAGCTGTTTTTT. It translates to CASPRRDTGELFF.

This clonotype came up a few times. This rearrangement joins TRBV24-1 to TRBJ2-5; D is perhaps TRBD1 (5 bases). The CDR3 has 13 amino acids. Trimming took 5 bases from V and 5 from J, leaving 11 bases between them. Germline values: CDR1 KGHDR, CDR2 SFDVKD. CDR3 loop: CATSVRVGETQYF. The CDR3 DNA sequence: TGTGCCACCAGTGTCAGGGTAGGGGAGACCCAGTACTTC.